This T cell receptor (beta chain) comes out of a study of blood T cells in healthy people across ages. Alongside a J-beta primer mix, a sample-barcoded 5' primer served in a second PCR lasting roughly 7 to 11 cycles. TCRdb analysed the 5' RACE reads with MiXCR anew, one entry per CDR3 protein. This sample has hundreds of thousands of distinct CDR3 sequences, with less than 35% found just once. Germline CDR1 reads SNHLY; CDR2 reads FYNNEI. Losses at the gene ends were 7 bases for V and 9 bases for J; bases not matched to a gene: 5. The CDR3 has 13 residues. The clonotype comes from a woman over 75 in good health. The sequenced sample consisted of blood. The gene calls are TRBV2 and TRBJ1-6; the match to TRBD1 covers 8 bases. The CDR3 region is CASNDRGGSPLHF. In nucleotides, the CDR3 is TGTGCCAGCAACGACAGGGGAGGTTCACCCCTCCACTTT.